The 10 T cell receptor beta chains in this list originate from one sample, sequenced in a study of PD-1 blockade in classical Hodgkin lymphoma (dated by TCRdb to 2020 to 2021). The library was built by means of the immunoSEQ multiplex PCR assay. TCRdb's version of the immuneACCESS table is confined to in-frame rearrangements and falls short of the full clone set. An unresolved V gene accounts for under half of the shortfall where checked; the remainder is of unknown origin. For this sample the table gives some 17,000 clones, of which around four fifths were detected only once. The ten largest make up 1% of the sample. This specimen's time point label, interpreted: cycle 1 day 1 (C1D1), immediately before nivolumab initiation. Every trial patient had relapsed following autologous stem cell transplantation, and prior brentuximab vedotin exposure was what differed among cohorts A, B and C. A Miltenyi CD4+ T cell isolation kit was used for magnetic negative selection to purify CD4+ T cells from thawed PBMCs.

The sample in question was CD4+ T cells from blood, obtained at baseline. Receptors were obtained from a human donor with classical Hodgkin lymphoma.

J is TRBJ2-3 and V is TRBV7-9, with D unresolved. V dropped 5 bases and J dropped 11 bases, with 14 bases sitting between them. The germline gives CDR1 SEHNR, CDR2 FQNEAQ (reference sequence). The CDR3 is made up of 12 amino acids. CDR3 DNA sequence: TGTGCCAGCAGCGACCACACGTTCGGGCAGTATTTT. As protein: CASSDHTFGQYF.

The chain has TRBV19 and TRBJ2-3, with TRBD2 matching over 8 bases. CDR1 is LNHDA and CDR2 is SQIVND in the germline V gene (reference sequence). Trimming at V came to 5 bases and at J to 0 bases, leaving 13 bases not matched to a gene. The CDR3 has 18 residues. The CDR3 sequence: CASSPRPGGISSTDTQYF. For the CDR3, the DNA is TGTGCCAGTAGTCCCCGCCCGGGGGGGATCTCTAGCACAGATACGCAGTATTTT.

This rearrangement joins TRBV5-5 to TRBJ1-4; D gene ambiguous. This CDR3 has 14 residues. V was trimmed by 2 bases and J by 7 bases, leaving 12 bases between them. Germline CDR1 SGHKS, CDR2 YYEKEE (reference sequence). The CDR3 coding sequence is TGTGCCAGCAGCTTTGTGGGGAGCAGTGAAAAACTGTTTTTT. Amino acid sequence: CASSFVGSSEKLFF.

The V and J genes are TRBV7-9 and TRBJ2-5; 9 bases line up with TRBD1. CDR1 is SEHNR and CDR2 is FQNEAQ in the germline V gene (reference sequence). J gave up 4 bases and V 4 bases, and 4 bases lay outside the gene matches. The CDR3 runs 14 residues. The CDR3 spells CASSYGTGLETQYF. CDR3 in DNA: TGTGCCAGCAGCTATGGGACAGGGTTAGAGACCCAGTACTTC.

The chain is built from TRBV10-3 and TRBJ2-5; D not certain. The CDR3 runs 13 residues. Germline CDR1 and CDR2: ENHRY and SYGVKD. V was trimmed by 6 bases and J by 3 bases, leaving 11 bases between them. The CDR3 region is CAISRAEEETQYF. The CDR3 nucleotides are TGTGCCATCAGCCGAGCCGAAGAAGAGACCCAGTACTTC.

The chain links TRBV28 to TRBJ1-5; 11 nucleotides match TRBD1. This CDR3 is 16 amino acids long. Losses at the gene ends were 6 bases for V and 2 bases for J; bases not matched to a gene: 6. Germline CDR1 reads MDHEN; CDR2 reads SYDVKM. CDR3 region: CASSPGTGGGNQPQHF. Written as DNA, the CDR3 is TGTGCCAGCAGCCCGGGGACAGGGGGTGGCAATCAGCCCCAGCATTTT.

V gene TRBV5-4 combines with J gene TRBJ2-3; D remains unclear. The germline V gene has CDR1 SGHNT and CDR2 YYREEE (reference sequence). The CDR3 loop spans 15 amino acids. The V end lost 2 bases, the J end lost 0 bases, and 10 bases lay between the germline ends. CDR3 loop: CASSFLDSSTDTQYF. CDR3 in DNA: TGTGCCAGCAGCTTTTTAGACTCAAGCACAGATACGCAGTATTTT.

A note on this clone: Sequence at one end of the junction differs from germline and may be a read error. This rearrangement joins TRBV18 to TRBJ2-5; D perhaps matches TRBD2 (6 bases). The germline V gene encodes CDR1 KGHSH and CDR2 LQKENI. The CDR3 loop spans 14 amino acids. CDR3 coding DNA: TGTGCCAGCTCCCCACTGGGACTGCAAGAGACCCAGTACTTC. It specifies CASSPLGLQETQYF.

The gene calls are TRBV5-1 and TRBJ1-4, with 7 nucleotides matching TRBD1. This CDR3 spans 13 amino acids. The V gene end was trimmed by 4 bases and the J gene end by 8 bases; junction bases not matched to a gene: 5. Germline-derived CDR1 and CDR2 are SGHRS and YFSETQ. The CDR3 sequence: CASSGQEREKLFF. For the CDR3, the DNA is TGCGCCAGCAGCGGACAGGAGCGGGAAAAACTGTTTTTT.

This clone was picked up a small number of times. V usage is TRBV6-5 and J usage is TRBJ1-6, with D perhaps matching TRBD1 (6 bases). Trimming left V 2 bases short and J 9 bases short, with 14 bases between. CDR1 is MNHEY and CDR2 is SVGAGI in the germline V gene. This CDR3 is built from 15 residues. Here the CDR3 reads CASSYLSRGGSPLHF. Here the CDR3 DNA reads TGTGCCAGCAGTTACCTTTCCAGGGGAGGTTCACCCCTCCACTTT.